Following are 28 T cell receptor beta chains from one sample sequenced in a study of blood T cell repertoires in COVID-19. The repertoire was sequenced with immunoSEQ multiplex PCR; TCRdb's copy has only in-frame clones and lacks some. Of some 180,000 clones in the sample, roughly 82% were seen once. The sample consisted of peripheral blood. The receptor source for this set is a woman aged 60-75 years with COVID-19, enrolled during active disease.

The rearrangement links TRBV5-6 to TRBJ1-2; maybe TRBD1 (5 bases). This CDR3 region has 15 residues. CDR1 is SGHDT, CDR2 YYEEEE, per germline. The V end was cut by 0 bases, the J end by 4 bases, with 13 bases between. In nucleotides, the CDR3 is TGTGCCAGCAGCTTGGCGGGGGGTCTCGGCTATGGCTACACCTTC. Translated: CASSLAGGLGYGYTF.

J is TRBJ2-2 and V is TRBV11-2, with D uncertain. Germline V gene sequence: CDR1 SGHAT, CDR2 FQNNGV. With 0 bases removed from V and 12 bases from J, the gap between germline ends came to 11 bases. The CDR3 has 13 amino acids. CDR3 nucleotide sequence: TGTGCCAGCAGCTTAGATTCCCAGTGGCAGCTGTTTTTT. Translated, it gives CASSLDSQWQLFF.

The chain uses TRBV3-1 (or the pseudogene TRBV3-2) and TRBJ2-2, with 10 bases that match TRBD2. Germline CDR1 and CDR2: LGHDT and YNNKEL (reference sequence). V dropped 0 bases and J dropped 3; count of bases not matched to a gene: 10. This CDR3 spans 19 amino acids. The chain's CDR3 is CASSQESVSGGPYTGELFF. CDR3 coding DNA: TGTGCCAGCAGCCAAGAATCGGTTAGCGGGGGGCCCTACACCGGGGAGCTGTTTTTT.

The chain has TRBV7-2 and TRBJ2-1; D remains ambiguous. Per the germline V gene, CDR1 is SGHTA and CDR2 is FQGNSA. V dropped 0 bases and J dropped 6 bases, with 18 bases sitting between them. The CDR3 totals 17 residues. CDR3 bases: TGTGCCAGCAGCTTAGCGTTCCGGCTAGTCAAATCCAATGAGCAGTTCTTC. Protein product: CASSLAFRLVKSNEQFF.

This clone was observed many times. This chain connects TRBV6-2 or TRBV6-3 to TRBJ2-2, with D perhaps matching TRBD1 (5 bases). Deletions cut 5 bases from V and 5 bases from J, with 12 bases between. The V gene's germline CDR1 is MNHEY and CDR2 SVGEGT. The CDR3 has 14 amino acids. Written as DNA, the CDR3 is TGTGCCAGCAGTAGGGGCCAGGAAACCGGGGAGCTGTTTTTT. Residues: CASSRGQETGELFF.

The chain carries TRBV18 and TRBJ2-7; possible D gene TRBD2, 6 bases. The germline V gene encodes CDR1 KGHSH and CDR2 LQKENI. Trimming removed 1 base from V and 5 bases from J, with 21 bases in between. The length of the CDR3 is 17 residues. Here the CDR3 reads CASSPLISGFEVNEQYF. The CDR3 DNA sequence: TGTGCCAGCTCACCACTTATCAGCGGGTTCGAGGTGAACGAGCAGTACTTC.

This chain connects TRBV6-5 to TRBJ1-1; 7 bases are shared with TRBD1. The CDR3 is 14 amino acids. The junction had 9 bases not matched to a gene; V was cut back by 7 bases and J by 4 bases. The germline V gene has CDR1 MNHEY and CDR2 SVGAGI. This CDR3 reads CASTLDRVVTEAFF. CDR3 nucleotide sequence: TGTGCCAGCACCCTCGACAGGGTTGTCACTGAAGCTTTCTTT.

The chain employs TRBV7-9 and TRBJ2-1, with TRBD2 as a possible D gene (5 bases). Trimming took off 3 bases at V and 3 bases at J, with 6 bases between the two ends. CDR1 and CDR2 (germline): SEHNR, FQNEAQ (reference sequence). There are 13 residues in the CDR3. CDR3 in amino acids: CASSFGVYNEQFF. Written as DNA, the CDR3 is TGTGCCAGCAGCTTCGGGGTCTACAATGAGCAGTTCTTC.

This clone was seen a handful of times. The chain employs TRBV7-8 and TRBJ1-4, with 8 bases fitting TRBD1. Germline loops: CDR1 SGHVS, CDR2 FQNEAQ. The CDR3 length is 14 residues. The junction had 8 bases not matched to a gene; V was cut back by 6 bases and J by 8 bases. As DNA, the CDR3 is TGTGCCAGCAGTTCGACAGGGGTAAAGGAAAAACTGTTTTTT. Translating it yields CASSSTGVKEKLFF.

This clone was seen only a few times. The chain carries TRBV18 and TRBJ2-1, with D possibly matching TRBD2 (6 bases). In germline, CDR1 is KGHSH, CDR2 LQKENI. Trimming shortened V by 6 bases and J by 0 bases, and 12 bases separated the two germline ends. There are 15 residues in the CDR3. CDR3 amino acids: CASSPSASSYNEQFF. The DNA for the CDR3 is TGTGCCAGCTCGCCTAGCGCGAGCTCCTACAATGAGCAGTTCTTC.

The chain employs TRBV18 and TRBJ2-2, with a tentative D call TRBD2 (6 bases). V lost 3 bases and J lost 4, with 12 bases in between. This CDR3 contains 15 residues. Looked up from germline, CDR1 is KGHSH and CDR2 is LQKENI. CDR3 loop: CASSPRELGTGELFF. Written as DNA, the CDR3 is TGTGCCAGCTCACCCCGGGAGTTGGGCACCGGGGAGCTGTTTTTT.

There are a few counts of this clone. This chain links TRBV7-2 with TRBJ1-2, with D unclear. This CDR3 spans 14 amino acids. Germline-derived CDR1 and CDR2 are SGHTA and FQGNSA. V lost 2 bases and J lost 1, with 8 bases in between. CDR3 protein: CASSLSPGNYGYTF. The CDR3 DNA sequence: TGTGCCAGCAGCTTATCTCCGGGTAACTATGGCTACACCTTC.

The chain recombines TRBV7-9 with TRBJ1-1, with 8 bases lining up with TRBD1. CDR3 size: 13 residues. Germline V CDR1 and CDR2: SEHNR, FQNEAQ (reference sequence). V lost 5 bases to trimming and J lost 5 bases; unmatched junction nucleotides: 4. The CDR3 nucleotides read TGTGCCAGCAGCGGTACAGGGGGAACTGAAGCTTTCTTT. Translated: CASSGTGGTEAFF.

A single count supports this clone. The CDR3 spells CAWPPGLAAIYEQYF. The CDR3 DNA reads as TGTGCCTGGCCCCCGGGACTAGCGGCCATCTACGAGCAGTACTTC. The rearrangement uses TRBV30 and TRBJ2-7; 11 bases agree with TRBD2. After removal of 5 bases from V and 3 bases from J, the junction contained 9 bases not matched to a gene. The germline CDR1 and CDR2 sequences are GTSNPN and SVGIG (reference sequence). The CDR3 runs 15 residues. Full variable domain (rest looked up from reference TRBV30 and TRBJ2-7): SQTIHQWPATLVQPVGSPLSLECTVEGTSNPNLYWYRQAAGRGLQLLFYSVGIGQISSEVPQNLSASRPQDRQFILSSKKLLLSDSGFYLCAWPPGLAAIYEQYFGPGTRLTVT.

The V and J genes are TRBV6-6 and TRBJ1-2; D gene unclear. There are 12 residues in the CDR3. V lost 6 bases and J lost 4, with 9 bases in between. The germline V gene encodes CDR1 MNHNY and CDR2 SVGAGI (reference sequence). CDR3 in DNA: TGTGCCAGCAGCCCCCCCAGCTATGGCTACACCTTC. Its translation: CASSPPSYGYTF.

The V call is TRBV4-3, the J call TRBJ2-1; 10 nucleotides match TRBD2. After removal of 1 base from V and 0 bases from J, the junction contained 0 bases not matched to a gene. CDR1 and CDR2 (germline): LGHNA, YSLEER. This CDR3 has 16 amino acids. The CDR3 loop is CASSQASGSSYNEQFF. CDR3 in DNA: TGCGCCAGCAGCCAAGCTAGCGGGAGCTCCTACAATGAGCAGTTCTTC.

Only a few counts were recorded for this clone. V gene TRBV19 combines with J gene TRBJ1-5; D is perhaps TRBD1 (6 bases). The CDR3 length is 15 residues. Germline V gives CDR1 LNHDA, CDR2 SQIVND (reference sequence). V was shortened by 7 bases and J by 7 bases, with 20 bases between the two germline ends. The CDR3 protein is CASNDVGGRGQPQHF. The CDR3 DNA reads TGTGCCAGTAACGACGTCGGGGGGCGCGGGCAGCCCCAGCATTTT.

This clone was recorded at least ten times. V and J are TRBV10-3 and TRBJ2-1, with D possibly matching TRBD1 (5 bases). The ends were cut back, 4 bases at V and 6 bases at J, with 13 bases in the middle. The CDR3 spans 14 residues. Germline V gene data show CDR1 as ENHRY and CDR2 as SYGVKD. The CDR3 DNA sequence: TGTGCCATCAGTGTTTTGGACACCAGCAATGAGCAGTTCTTC. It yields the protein CAISVLDTSNEQFF.

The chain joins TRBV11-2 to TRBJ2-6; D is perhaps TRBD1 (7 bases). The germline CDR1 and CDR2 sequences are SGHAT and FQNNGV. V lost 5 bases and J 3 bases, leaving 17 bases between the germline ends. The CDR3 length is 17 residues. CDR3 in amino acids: CASSRRQGGIGANVLTF. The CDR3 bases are TGTGCCAGCAGCCGAAGACAGGGAGGAATTGGGGCCAACGTCCTGACTTTC.

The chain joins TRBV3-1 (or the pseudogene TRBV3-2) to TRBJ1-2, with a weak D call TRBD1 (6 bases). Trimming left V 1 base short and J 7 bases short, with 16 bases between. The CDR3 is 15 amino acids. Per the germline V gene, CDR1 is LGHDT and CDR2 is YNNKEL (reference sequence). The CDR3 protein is CASSQVRGQGGGYTF. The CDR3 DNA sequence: TGTGCCAGCAGCCAAGTGCGGGGGCAGGGCGGTGGCTACACCTTC.

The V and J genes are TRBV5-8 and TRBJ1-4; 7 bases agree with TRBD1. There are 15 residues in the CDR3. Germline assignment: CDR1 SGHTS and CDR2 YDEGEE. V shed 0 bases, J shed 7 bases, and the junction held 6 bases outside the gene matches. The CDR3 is CASSLDGGGFEKLFF. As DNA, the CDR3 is TGTGCCAGCAGCTTGGATGGAGGGGGCTTTGAAAAACTGTTTTTT.

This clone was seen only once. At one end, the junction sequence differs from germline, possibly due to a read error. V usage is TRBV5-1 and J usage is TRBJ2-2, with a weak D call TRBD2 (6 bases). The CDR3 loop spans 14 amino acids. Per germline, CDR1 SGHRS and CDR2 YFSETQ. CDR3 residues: CASSLAGSTGELFF. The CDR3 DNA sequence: TGCGCCAGCAGTTTGGCGGGGAGCACCGGGGAGCTGTTTTTT.

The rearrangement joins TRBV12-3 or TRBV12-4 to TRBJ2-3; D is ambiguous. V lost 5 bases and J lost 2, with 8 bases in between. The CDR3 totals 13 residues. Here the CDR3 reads CASSAITTDTQYF. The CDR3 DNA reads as TGTGCCAGCAGTGCGATTACCACAGATACGCAGTATTTT.

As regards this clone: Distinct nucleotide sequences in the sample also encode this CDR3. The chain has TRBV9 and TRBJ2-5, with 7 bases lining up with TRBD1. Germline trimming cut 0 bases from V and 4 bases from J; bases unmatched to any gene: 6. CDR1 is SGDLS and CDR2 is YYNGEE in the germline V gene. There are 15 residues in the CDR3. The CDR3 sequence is CASSVGTGQGETQYF. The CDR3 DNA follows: TGTGCCAGCAGCGTAGGGACAGGCCAGGGAGAGACCCAGTACTTC.

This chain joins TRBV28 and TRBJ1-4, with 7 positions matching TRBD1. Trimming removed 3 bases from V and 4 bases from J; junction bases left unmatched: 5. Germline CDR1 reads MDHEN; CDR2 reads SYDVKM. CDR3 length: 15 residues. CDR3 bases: TGTGCCAGCAGTTTTATGGCAGGGGGTAATGAAAAACTGTTTTTT. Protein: CASSFMAGGNEKLFF.

The CDR3 bases are TGTGCCATCAGTACAGGGGGCGTCACTGAAGCTTTCTTT. As protein: CAISTGGVTEAFF. The rearrangement uses TRBV10-3 and TRBJ1-1; 9 positions agree with TRBD1. The ends lost 5 bases at V and 4 bases at J; junction bases unmatched: 2. The germline V gene encodes CDR1 ENHRY and CDR2 SYGVKD. CDR3 length equals 13 residues.

The CDR3 reads CASSPTIPNTEAFF. The DNA for the CDR3 is TGTGCCAGCTCACCAACTATTCCGAACACTGAAGCTTTCTTT. The chain carries TRBV18 and TRBJ1-1; D unresolved. Between the trimmed V and J ends, which lost 2 bases and 1 base, there was a span of 8 bases. The CDR3 is 14 amino acids. CDR1 KGHSH and CDR2 LQKENI come from the germline V gene.

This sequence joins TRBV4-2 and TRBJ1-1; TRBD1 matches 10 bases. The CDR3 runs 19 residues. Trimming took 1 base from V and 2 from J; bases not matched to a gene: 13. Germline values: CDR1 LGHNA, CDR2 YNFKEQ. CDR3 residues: CASSQGPGTGEFRNTEAFF. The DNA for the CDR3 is TGTGCCAGCAGCCAAGGACCCGGGACAGGGGAGTTCCGAAACACTGAAGCTTTCTTT.